These 6 T cell receptor beta chains share one sample of origin, sequenced in a study of T cell responses to AZD1222 COVID-19 vaccine. The method was immunoSEQ multiplex PCR; TCRdb's version includes in-frame clones alone and lacks a portion of them. The sample includes about 94,000 clones, more than 70% seen only once; the top ten take less than 15%. This specimen consisted of peripheral blood, obtained on day 0 of AZD1222 vaccination. Receptors were obtained from an adult in good health.

The chain links TRBV5-4 to TRBJ1-6, with D tentatively TRBD1 (5 bases). The CDR3 contains 14 residues. The germline gives CDR1 SGHNT, CDR2 YYREEE (reference sequence). V was pared by 1 base and J by 11 bases, with 13 bases between. Written as DNA, the CDR3 is TGTGCCAGCAGCTTGAGGTCCCAGGGAACACCCCTCCACTTT. It yields the protein CASSLRSQGTPLHF.

This sequence joins TRBV3-1 (or the pseudogene TRBV3-2) and TRBJ2-6, with D hard to call. Germline CDR1 is LGHDT and CDR2 is YNNKEL (reference sequence). V was shortened by 3 bases and J by 4 bases, with 10 bases between the two germline ends. The CDR3 extends over 15 amino acids. CDR3 DNA sequence: TGTGCCAGCAGCCAGGATATTCTGGGGGCCAACGTCCTGACTTTC. It codes for CASSQDILGANVLTF.

V usage is TRBV7-9 and J usage is TRBJ1-5, with D hard to call. The germline V gene has CDR1 SEHNR and CDR2 FQNEAQ (reference sequence). V lost 5 bases and J 5 bases, leaving 10 bases between the germline ends. The length of the CDR3 is 13 residues. CDR3 DNA: TGTGCCAGCAGCCGGGGATGGGATCAGCCCCAGCATTTT. Translation gives CASSRGWDQPQHF.

Details on this clone: The sample has other DNA sequences that encode this CDR3 too. The J gene is TRBJ2-3, the V gene TRBV12-5, with 13 bases lining up with TRBD2. Looked up from germline, CDR1 is LGHNT and CDR2 is FRNRAP. V shed 6 bases, J shed 3 bases, and the junction held 3 bases outside the gene matches. The CDR3 totals 15 residues. The CDR3 loop reads CASGRTSGGTDTQYF. The CDR3 DNA is TGTGCTAGTGGCCGGACTAGCGGGGGAACAGATACGCAGTATTTT.

V and J are TRBV7-2 and TRBJ2-7; 7 bases map to TRBD2. V was clipped by 4 bases and J by 5 bases; unmatched bases: 14. The CDR3 length is 16 residues. CDR1 and CDR2 from the germline V gene are SGHTA and FQGNSA. The CDR3 here is CASSSPAPGLRHEQYF. In nucleotides, the CDR3 is TGTGCCAGCAGCTCTCCTGCCCCGGGACTAAGACACGAGCAGTACTTC.

This chain connects TRBV6-6 to TRBJ2-3; 9 bases match TRBD1. The ends lost 2 bases at V and 5 bases at J; junction bases unmatched: 8. This CDR3 comprises 16 residues. Germline CDR1 reads MNHNY; CDR2 reads SVGAGI (reference sequence). The CDR3 DNA reads TGTGCCAGCAGTTACAGTAGGACAGGGGTAGGAGATACGCAGTATTTT. It encodes CASSYSRTGVGDTQYF.